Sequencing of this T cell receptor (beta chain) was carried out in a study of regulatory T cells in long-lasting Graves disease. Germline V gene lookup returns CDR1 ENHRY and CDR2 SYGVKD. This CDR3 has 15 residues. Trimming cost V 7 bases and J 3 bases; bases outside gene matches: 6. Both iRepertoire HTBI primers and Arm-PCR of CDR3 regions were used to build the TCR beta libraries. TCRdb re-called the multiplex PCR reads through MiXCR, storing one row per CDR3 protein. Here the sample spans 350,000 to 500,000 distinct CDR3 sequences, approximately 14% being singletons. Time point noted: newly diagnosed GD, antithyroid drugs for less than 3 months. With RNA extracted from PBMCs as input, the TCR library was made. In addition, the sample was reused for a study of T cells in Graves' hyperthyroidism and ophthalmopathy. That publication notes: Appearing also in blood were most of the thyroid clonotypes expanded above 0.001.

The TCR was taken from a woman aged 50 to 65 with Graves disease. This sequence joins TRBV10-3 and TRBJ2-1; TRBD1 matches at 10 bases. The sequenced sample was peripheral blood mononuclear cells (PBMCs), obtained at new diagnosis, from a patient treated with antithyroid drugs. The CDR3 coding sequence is TGTGCCATCACCAGGGGGACAGGGGTCTACAATGAGCAGTTCTTC. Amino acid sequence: CAITRGTGVYNEQFF.